This entry is about one TCR beta chain. The antigen remains undetermined. The sample comes from a study of cytomegalovirus exposure and HLA in healthy donors. Regarding the study as a whole: Rare sequences made up most TCRs, while some public TCRs were found in many donors.

V gave up 5 bases and J gave up 0 bases, with 14 bases separating them. In germline, CDR1 is LNHDA, CDR2 SQIVND (reference sequence). The CDR3 extends over 15 amino acids. Primers included in the PCR were 60 Vbeta and 13 Jbeta primers. TCRdb's copy holds only in-frame clones and misses some; the assay was immunoSEQ multiplex PCR. The table has around 110,000 clones, over 65% seen once; the top ten hold roughly 0.9%. V is TRBV19 and J is TRBJ2-7, with D possibly being TRBD2 (6 bases). The sequence was collected from a woman younger than 45 in good health and CMV-seronegative. Input material: PBMCs. CDR3 sequence (DNA): TGTGCCAGTAGTCCGACGGCGGGAAGCTCCTACGAGCAGTACTTC. Translating it yields CASSPTAGSSYEQYF.